The present TCR beta chain was sequenced within a study of T cell responses to AZD1222 COVID-19 vaccine. Study-level information: Second-dose intervals of approximately 4 or approximately 12 weeks were pooled.

Trimming removed 2 bases from V and 4 bases from J, with 12 bases in between. CDR3 length: 15 amino acids. Germline V gene lookup returns CDR1 SGHTA and CDR2 FQGNSA. Assay: immunoSEQ multiplex PCR; the TCRdb copy retains only in-frame clones and omits some. The sample carries 140,000 to 150,000 clones, 92% recorded once. As concerns this clone: The antigen remains unidentified.

Findings and limits, study-wide: A rise in Spike-specific TCR breadth and depth followed two AZD1222 doses. Reportedly, nearly half of unique spike TCRs recognized epitopes outside B.1.351/B.1.1.7 mutations. Females outnumbered males among donors, who were mostly white British; clonal diversity was possibly underestimated.

The TCR sequence derives from an adult in good health. The rearrangement links TRBV7-2 to TRBJ2-1; no definite D call. Sequenced material: peripheral blood, taken on day 0 of AZD1222 vaccination. CDR3 coding DNA: TGTGCCAGCAGCTTAAAGGCGGCTACGTACAATGAGCAGTTCTTC. It codes for CASSLKAATYNEQFF. Looking up the rest from reference TRBV7-2 and TRBJ2-1 gives the full variable domain: GAGVSQSPSNKVTEKGKDVELRCDPISGHTALYWYRQSLGQGLEFLIYFQGNSAPDKSGLPSDRFSAERTGGSVSTLTIQRTQQEDSAVYLCASSLKAATYNEQFFGPGTRLTVL.